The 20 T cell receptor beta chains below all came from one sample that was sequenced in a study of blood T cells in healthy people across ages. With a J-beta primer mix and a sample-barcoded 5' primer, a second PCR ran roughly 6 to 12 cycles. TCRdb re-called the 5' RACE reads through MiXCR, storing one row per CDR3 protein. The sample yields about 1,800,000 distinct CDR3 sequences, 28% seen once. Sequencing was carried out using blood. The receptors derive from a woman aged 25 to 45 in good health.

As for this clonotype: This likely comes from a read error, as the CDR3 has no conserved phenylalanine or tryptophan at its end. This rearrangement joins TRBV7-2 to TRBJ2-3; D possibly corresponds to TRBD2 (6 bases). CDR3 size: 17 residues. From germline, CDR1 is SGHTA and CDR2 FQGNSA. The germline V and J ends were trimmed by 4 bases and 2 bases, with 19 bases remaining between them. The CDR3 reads CASSSYYISGNTDTQYL. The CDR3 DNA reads TGTGCCAGCAGCTCCTACTACATTAGCGGTAACACAGATACGCAGTATTTG.

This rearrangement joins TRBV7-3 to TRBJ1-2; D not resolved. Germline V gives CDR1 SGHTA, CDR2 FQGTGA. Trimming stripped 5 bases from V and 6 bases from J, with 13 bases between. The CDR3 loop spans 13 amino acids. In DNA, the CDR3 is TGTGCCAGCAGCCCGGCCAAAGGGCATGGCTACACCTTC. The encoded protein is CASSPAKGHGYTF.

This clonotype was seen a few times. CDR3 loop: CAISARGTASLGAFF. Written as DNA, the CDR3 is TGTGCCATCTCCGCTCGGGGGACAGCAAGCCTAGGGGCTTTCTTT. The gene calls are TRBV10-3 and TRBJ1-1; TRBD1 aligns across 7 bases. The CDR3 contains 15 residues. The J segment lost 11 bases and the V segment lost 8 bases, leaving 20 bases of the junction unmatched. Germline loops: CDR1 ENHRY, CDR2 SYGVKD.

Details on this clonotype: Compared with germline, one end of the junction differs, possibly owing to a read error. The CDR3 loop reads CVISRKYNSPLHF. In DNA, the CDR3 is TGTGTCATCAGCAGAAAATATAATTCACCCCTCCACTTT. V is TRBV10-3 and J is TRBJ1-6; D not certain. From germline, CDR1 is ENHRY and CDR2 SYGVKD. The CDR3 is 13 residues long.

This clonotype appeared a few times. CDR3 nucleotides: TGTGCCAGCAGTACCCCGGACGGTTATTCACCCCTCCACTTT. This codes for CASSTPDGYSPLHF. The V and J genes are TRBV28 and TRBJ1-6, with no clear D. The V gene lost 5 bases and the J gene lost 8 bases, with 13 bases spanning the gap. CDR1 and CDR2 (germline): MDHEN, SYDVKM. CDR3 length equals 14 residues.

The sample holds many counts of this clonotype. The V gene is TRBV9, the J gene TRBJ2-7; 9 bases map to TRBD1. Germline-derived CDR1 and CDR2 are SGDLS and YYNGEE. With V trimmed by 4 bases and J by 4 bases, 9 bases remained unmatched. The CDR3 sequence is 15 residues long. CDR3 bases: TGTGCCAGCAGCCCTAGGGGACAGGGCGGGTACGAGCAGTACTTC. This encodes CASSPRGQGGYEQYF.

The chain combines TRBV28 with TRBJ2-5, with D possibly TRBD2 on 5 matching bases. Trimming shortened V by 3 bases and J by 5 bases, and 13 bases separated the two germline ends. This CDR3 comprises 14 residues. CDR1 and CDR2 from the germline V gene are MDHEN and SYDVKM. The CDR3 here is CASSFLQRRETQYF. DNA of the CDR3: TGTGCCAGCAGTTTCCTACAACGGAGGGAGACCCAGTACTTC.

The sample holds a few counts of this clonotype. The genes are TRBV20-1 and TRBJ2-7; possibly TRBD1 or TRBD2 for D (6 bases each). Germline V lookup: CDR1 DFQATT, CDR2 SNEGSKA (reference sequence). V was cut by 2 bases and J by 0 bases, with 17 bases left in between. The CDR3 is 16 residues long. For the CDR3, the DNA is TGCAGTGCTAGATTAATCGGCAGGGGACTCTCCTACGAGCAGTACTTC. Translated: CSARLIGRGLSYEQYF.

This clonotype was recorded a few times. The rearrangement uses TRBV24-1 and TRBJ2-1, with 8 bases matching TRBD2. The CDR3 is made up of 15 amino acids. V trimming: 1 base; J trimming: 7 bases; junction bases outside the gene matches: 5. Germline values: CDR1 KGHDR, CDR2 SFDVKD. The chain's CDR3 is CATSDLGGGPNEQFF. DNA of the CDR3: TGTGCCACCAGTGATTTAGGCGGGGGGCCGAATGAGCAGTTCTTC.

Written as DNA, the CDR3 is TGCAGCGTCGACCTAAGGTTGGGGGGAGGTAACACTGAAGCTTTCTTT. Translation: CSVDLRLGGGNTEAFF. The chain recombines TRBV29-1 with TRBJ1-1, with D possibly being TRBD1 (5 bases). There are 16 residues in the CDR3. Trimming removed 6 bases at V and 2 bases at J, with 22 bases between. Looked up from germline, CDR1 is SQVTM and CDR2 is ANQGSEA.

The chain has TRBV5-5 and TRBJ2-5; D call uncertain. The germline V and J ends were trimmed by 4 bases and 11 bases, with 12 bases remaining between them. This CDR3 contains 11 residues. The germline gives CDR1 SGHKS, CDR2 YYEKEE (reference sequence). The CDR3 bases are TGTGCCAGCAGCGCGACCTACGTGCAGTACTTC. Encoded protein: CASSATYVQYF. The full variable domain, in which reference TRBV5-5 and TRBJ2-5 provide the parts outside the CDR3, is DAGVTQSPTHLIKTRGQQVTLRCSPISGHKSVSWYQQVLGQGPQFIFQYYEKEERGRGNFPDRFSARQFPNYSSELNVNALLLGDSALYLCASSATYVQYFGPGTRLLVL.

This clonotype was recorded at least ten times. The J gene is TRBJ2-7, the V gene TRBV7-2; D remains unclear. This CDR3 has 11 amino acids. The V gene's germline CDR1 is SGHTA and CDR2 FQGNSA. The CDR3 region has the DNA TGTTCCACCACTACTCGCTACGAGCAGTACTTC. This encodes CSTTTRYEQYF.

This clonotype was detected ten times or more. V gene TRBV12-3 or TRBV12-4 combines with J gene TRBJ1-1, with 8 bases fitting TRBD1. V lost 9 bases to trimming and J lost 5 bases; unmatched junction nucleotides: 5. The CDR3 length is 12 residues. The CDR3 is CASGQGSTEAFF. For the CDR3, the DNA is TGTGCCAGTGGACAGGGCTCGACTGAAGCTTTCTTT.

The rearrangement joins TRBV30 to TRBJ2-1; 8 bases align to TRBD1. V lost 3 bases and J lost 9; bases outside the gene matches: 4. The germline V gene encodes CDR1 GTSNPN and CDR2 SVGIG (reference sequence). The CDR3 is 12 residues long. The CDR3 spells CAWSPGTGEQFF. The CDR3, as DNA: TGTGCCTGGAGCCCGGGGACAGGTGAGCAGTTCTTC.

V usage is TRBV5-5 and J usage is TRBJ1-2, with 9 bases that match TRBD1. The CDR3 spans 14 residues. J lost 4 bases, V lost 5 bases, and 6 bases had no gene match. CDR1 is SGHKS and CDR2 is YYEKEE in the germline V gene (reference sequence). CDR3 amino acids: CASSHGQGLYGYTF. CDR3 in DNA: TGTGCCAGCAGTCACGGACAGGGGCTCTATGGCTACACCTTC.

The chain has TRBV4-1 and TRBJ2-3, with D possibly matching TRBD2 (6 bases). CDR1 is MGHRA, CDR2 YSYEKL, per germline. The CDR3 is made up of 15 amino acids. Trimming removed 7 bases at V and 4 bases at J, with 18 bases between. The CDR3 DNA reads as TGCGCCAGCAACCGAGCGGGTTTAGGGGCAGATACGCAGTATTTT. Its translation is CASNRAGLGADTQYF.

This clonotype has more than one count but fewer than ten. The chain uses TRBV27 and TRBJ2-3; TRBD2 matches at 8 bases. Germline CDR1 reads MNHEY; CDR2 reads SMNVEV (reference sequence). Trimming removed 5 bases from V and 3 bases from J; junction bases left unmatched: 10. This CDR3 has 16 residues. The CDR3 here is CASSPHPSGGTDTQYF. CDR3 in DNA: TGTGCCAGCAGTCCTCATCCCAGCGGGGGTACAGATACGCAGTATTTT.

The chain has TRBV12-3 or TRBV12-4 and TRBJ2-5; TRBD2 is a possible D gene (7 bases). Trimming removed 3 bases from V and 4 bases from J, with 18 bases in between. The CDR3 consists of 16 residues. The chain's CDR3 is CASSLRGGANLETQYF. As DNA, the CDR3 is TGTGCCAGCAGTTTGAGAGGGGGGGCGAATTTAGAGACCCAGTACTTC.

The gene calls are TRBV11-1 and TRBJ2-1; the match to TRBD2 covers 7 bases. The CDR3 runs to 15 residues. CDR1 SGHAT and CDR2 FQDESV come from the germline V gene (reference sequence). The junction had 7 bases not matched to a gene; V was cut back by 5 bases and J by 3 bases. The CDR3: CASSHSGAIYNEQFF. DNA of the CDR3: TGTGCCAGCAGCCACAGCGGGGCCATCTACAATGAGCAGTTCTTC.

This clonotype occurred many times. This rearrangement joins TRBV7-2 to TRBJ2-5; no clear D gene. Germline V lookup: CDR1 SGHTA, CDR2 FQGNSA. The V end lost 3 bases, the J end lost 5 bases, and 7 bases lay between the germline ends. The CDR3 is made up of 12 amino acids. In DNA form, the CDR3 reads TGTGCCAGCAGCTTTATCCGGGAGACCCAGTACTTC. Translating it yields CASSFIRETQYF.